The 31 T cell receptor beta chains reported below all come from one sample, sequenced in a study of T cell clones after liver transplantation. Generated by immunoSEQ multiplex PCR, the TCRdb table keeps only in-frame clones and is missing some. Of approximately 25,000 clones listed, around two thirds were seen once; the top ten hold approximately 2.9%. The sample consisted of CD4+ T cells from blood, taken before liver transplant. These receptors all stem from a human donor who received a liver transplant.

V is TRBV7-6 and J is TRBJ1-5, with TRBD1 as a possible D gene (5 bases). Trimming removed 2 bases from V and 3 bases from J, with 11 bases in between. The CDR3 extends over 15 amino acids. The V gene's germline CDR1 is SGHVS and CDR2 FNYEAQ. The CDR3: CASSLQTGLNQPQHF. DNA of the CDR3: TGTGCCAGCAGCTTACAAACAGGTCTCAATCAGCCCCAGCATTTT. The whole variable domain, remainder taken from reference TRBV7-6 and TRBJ1-5, is GAGVSQSPRYKVTKRGQDVALRCDPISGHVSLYWYRQALGQGPEFLTYFNYEAQQDKSGLPNDRFSAERPEGSISTLTIQRTEQRDSAMYRCASSLQTGLNQPQHFGDGTRLSIL.

The chain couples TRBV28 to TRBJ1-5; D is unclear. CDR1 MDHEN and CDR2 SYDVKM come from the germline V gene. CDR3 length: 14 residues. Trimming took off 5 bases at V and 0 bases at J, with 8 bases between the two ends. CDR3 in DNA: TGTGCCAGCAGTAGGGAGTATAGCAATCAGCCCCAGCATTTT. Translation gives CASSREYSNQPQHF.

The chain links TRBV15 to TRBJ1-3; no firm D call. The CDR3 is made up of 14 amino acids. The germline V gene has CDR1 LNHNV and CDR2 YYDKDF (reference sequence). Trimming cost V 3 bases and J 0 bases, with 6 bases left between them. In DNA, the CDR3 is TGTGCCACCAGCAGTCCTAGCTCTGGAAACACCATATATTTT. Its translation is CATSSPSSGNTIYF.

This clone was counted only a few times. V gene TRBV6-6 combines with J gene TRBJ2-6, with 7 bases identical to TRBD2. Looked up from germline, CDR1 is MNHNY and CDR2 is SVGAGI (reference sequence). The V gene end was trimmed by 8 bases and the J gene end by 5 bases; junction bases not matched to a gene: 6. The CDR3 has 14 residues. The CDR3 sequence is CASEGRERANVLTF. Here the CDR3 DNA reads TGTGCCAGCGAAGGGCGGGAGAGGGCCAACGTCCTGACTTTC.

The rearrangement joins TRBV6-1 to TRBJ1-1; D perhaps matches TRBD1 (6 bases). CDR3 length: 14 residues. V lost 6 bases and J lost 2, with 13 bases in between. In germline, CDR1 is MNHNS, CDR2 SASEGT. The CDR3 loop is CASRESDSNTEAFF. Written as DNA, the CDR3 is TGTGCCAGCAGAGAGTCGGACAGTAACACTGAAGCTTTCTTT.

The rearrangement uses TRBV19 and TRBJ2-2, with D hard to call. CDR3 length equals 11 residues. Germline CDR1 is LNHDA and CDR2 is SQIVND (reference sequence). Trimming stripped 10 bases from V and 6 bases from J, with 9 bases between. The CDR3 region is CATTDAGELFF. The DNA for the CDR3 is TGTGCCACGACCGACGCCGGGGAGCTGTTTTTT.

J is TRBJ1-1 and V is TRBV5-4, with 10 bases identical to TRBD1. The germline V gene has CDR1 SGHNT and CDR2 YYREEE (reference sequence). The CDR3 extends over 17 amino acids. Germline trimming cut 0 bases from V and 1 base from J; bases unmatched to any gene: 6. DNA of the CDR3: TGTGCCAGCAGCTTGGGGGGAAGACAGGGGGCGAACACTGAAGCTTTCTTT. This gives the protein CASSLGGRQGANTEAFF.

The gene calls are TRBV9 and TRBJ2-3; 9 positions match TRBD2. Losses at the gene ends were 0 bases for V and 4 bases for J; bases not matched to a gene: 12. The CDR3 sequence is 18 residues long. Looked up from germline, CDR1 is SGDLS and CDR2 is YYNGEE. As DNA, the CDR3 is TGTGCCAGCAGCGTAGTTGGCGGGAGGGCCGAACAGTCAGATACGCAGTATTTT. Translated, it gives CASSVVGGRAEQSDTQYF.

This chain uses TRBV30 with TRBJ1-6; no reliable D call. Germline CDR1 reads GTSNPN; CDR2 reads SVGIG (reference sequence). There are 18 residues in the CDR3. V dropped 4 bases and J dropped 7 bases, with 26 bases sitting between them. CDR3 region: CAWTSSRIGLLGNSPLHF. The CDR3 DNA is TGTGCCTGGACCTCTAGCCGGATTGGGCTATTAGGGAATTCACCCCTCCACTTT.

The rearrangement uses TRBV5-1 and TRBJ2-2, with 7 bases fitting TRBD1. The V segment lost 4 bases and the J segment 5 bases; nucleotides outside the gene matches: 8. Germline assignment: CDR1 SGHRS and CDR2 YFSETQ. This CDR3 has 15 amino acids. The CDR3 spells CASSDRTGGTGELFF. CDR3 nucleotide sequence: TGCGCCAGCAGCGACAGGACAGGTGGGACCGGGGAGCTGTTTTTT. Together with reference TRBV5-1 and TRBJ2-2, the CDR3 gives the full variable domain: KAGVTQTPRYLIKTRGQQVTLSCSPISGHRSVSWYQQTPGQGLQFLFEYFSETQRNKGNFPGRFSGRQFSNSRSEMNVSTLELGDSALYLCASSDRTGGTGELFFGEGSRLTVL.

In this sample, this clone turned up a few times. The V and J genes are TRBV6-5 and TRBJ2-7; possibly TRBD2 for D (6 bases). The germline CDR1 and CDR2 sequences are MNHEY and SVGAGI. The CDR3 covers 13 residues. V lost 2 bases to trimming and J lost 6 bases, with 11 bases between them. The chain's CDR3 is CASSYMGGGEQYV. The CDR3 DNA reads TGTGCCAGCAGTTACATGGGAGGTGGCGAGCAGTACGTC.

This clone appeared once. V gene TRBV27 combines with J gene TRBJ2-1, with 12 bases lining up with TRBD2. V lost 1 base, J lost 8 bases, and 3 bases stayed unmatched. Germline lookup yields CDR1 MNHEY and CDR2 SMNVEV (reference sequence). The CDR3 has 15 residues. CDR3 sequence reads: CASSLWTSGKDEQFF. For the CDR3, the DNA is TGTGCCAGCAGTTTATGGACTAGCGGGAAAGATGAGCAGTTCTTC.

This clone was found once. The chain couples TRBV5-8 to TRBJ2-1, with a possible D match to TRBD2 (6 bases). The V gene's germline CDR1 is SGHTS and CDR2 YDEGEE. The CDR3 contains 16 residues. The V end lost 4 bases, the J end lost 2 bases, and 16 bases lay between the germline ends. For the CDR3, the DNA is TGTGCCAGCAGCAGATTTGGCGGGGCTACCTACAATGAGCAGTTCTTC. Its translation is CASSRFGGATYNEQFF.

The rearrangement joins TRBV15 to TRBJ2-1; the match to TRBD2 covers 13 bases. The V gene's germline CDR1 is LNHNV and CDR2 YYDKDF (reference sequence). The V and J ends lost 4 bases and 5 bases, in that order; junction bases with no gene match: 5. This CDR3 contains 16 residues. The CDR3 loop is CATSIGLAGADNEQFF. The CDR3 nucleotides read TGTGCCACCAGCATCGGACTAGCGGGAGCGGACAATGAGCAGTTCTTC.

The chain links TRBV10-3 to TRBJ2-1, with a possible D match to TRBD2 (5 bases). Trimming removed 7 bases from V and 4 bases from J, with 14 bases in between. The CDR3 sequence is 14 residues long. Germline assignment: CDR1 ENHRY and CDR2 SYGVKD. CDR3 DNA sequence: TGTGCCATCACTGCTAGCAACATTTACAATGAGCAGTTCTTC. Translating it yields CAITASNIYNEQFF.

V is TRBV27 and J is TRBJ2-7; D unresolved. V was pared by 6 bases and J by 2 bases, with 8 bases between. Germline CDR1 and CDR2: MNHEY and SMNVEV (reference sequence). This CDR3 is built from 12 residues. This CDR3 is CASRGPTYEQYF. The CDR3 nucleotides read TGTGCCAGCAGGGGCCCTACCTACGAGCAGTACTTC.

This chain joins TRBV9 and TRBJ2-1; 8 bases map to TRBD1. The CDR3 length is 17 residues. Germline trimming cut 4 bases from V and 0 bases from J; bases unmatched to any gene: 9. Germline V gene lookup returns CDR1 SGDLS and CDR2 YYNGEE. DNA of the CDR3: TGTGCCAGCAGCCTTCGACAGGGGCCTAGCTCCTACAATGAGCAGTTCTTC. It translates to CASSLRQGPSSYNEQFF.

V gene TRBV4-2 combines with J gene TRBJ2-1; D is ambiguous. This CDR3 has 13 residues. CDR1 is LGHNA, CDR2 YNFKEQ, per germline. Trimming stripped 0 bases from V and 6 bases from J, with 6 bases between. The CDR3 coding sequence is TGTGCCAGCAGCCAAGATCGAATCAATGAGCAGTTCTTC. Its protein is CASSQDRINEQFF.

The chain uses TRBV18 and TRBJ1-1; tentatively, D is TRBD1 (5 bases). In germline, CDR1 is KGHSH, CDR2 LQKENI. The CDR3 runs 16 residues. V shed 3 bases and J shed 1 base, with 15 bases lying between them. The CDR3 loop is CASSPLGGGWNTEAFF. The CDR3 DNA follows: TGTGCCAGCTCACCCCTGGGGGGGGGATGGAACACTGAAGCTTTCTTT.

This clone was recorded a few times. The J gene is TRBJ2-7, the V gene TRBV7-6; TRBD1 matches at 9 bases. The CDR3 runs to 15 residues. The ends lost 5 bases at V and 2 bases at J; junction bases unmatched: 7. Germline-derived CDR1 and CDR2 are SGHVS and FNYEAQ. In nucleotides, the CDR3 is TGTGCCAGCAGCCCCAGACAGGGGGGGACCTACGAGCAGTACTTC. It specifies CASSPRQGGTYEQYF. Drawing the rest from reference TRBV7-6 and TRBJ2-7, the complete variable domain is GAGVSQSPRYKVTKRGQDVALRCDPISGHVSLYWYRQALGQGPEFLTYFNYEAQQDKSGLPNDRFSAERPEGSISTLTIQRTEQRDSAMYRCASSPRQGGTYEQYFGPGTRLTVT.

The chain couples TRBV7-2 to TRBJ1-4, with D possibly matching TRBD1 (5 bases). Germline values: CDR1 SGHTA, CDR2 FQGNSA. Trimming left V 6 bases short and J 8 bases short, with 25 bases between. This CDR3 comprises 17 residues. CDR3 sequence reads: CASSVVRGGSGSEKLFF. The CDR3, as DNA: TGTGCCAGCAGTGTAGTACGTGGGGGGTCAGGGAGCGAAAAACTGTTTTTT. Based on the CDR3 plus reference TRBV7-2 and TRBJ1-4, the full variable domain is GAGVSQSPSNKVTEKGKDVELRCDPISGHTALYWYRQSLGQGLEFLIYFQGNSAPDKSGLPSDRFSAERTGGSVSTLTIQRTQQEDSAVYLCASSVVRGGSGSEKLFFGSGTQLSVL.

The rearrangement links TRBV19 to TRBJ2-5; TRBD1 aligns across 10 bases. The V gene's germline CDR1 is LNHDA and CDR2 SQIVND (reference sequence). This CDR3 is 15 amino acids long. The junction had 5 bases not matched to a gene; V was cut back by 4 bases and J by 3 bases. In nucleotides, the CDR3 is TGTGCCAGTAGTAGAGACAGGGGGCGTAAAGAGACCCAGTACTTC. This codes for CASSRDRGRKETQYF.

This clone was seen a handful of times. The V call is TRBV19, the J call TRBJ1-5, with D possibly matching TRBD1 (5 bases). Trimming stripped 9 bases from V and 4 bases from J, with 13 bases between. The CDR3 consists of 13 residues. CDR1 is LNHDA and CDR2 is SQIVND in the germline V gene (reference sequence). The CDR3 DNA sequence: TGTGCCAGCCTCGAGGGGTCTAATCAGCCCCAGCATTTT. Translating gives CASLEGSNQPQHF.

The CDR3 here is CASSLDRRWGHEQYV. The CDR3 DNA sequence: TGTGCCAGCAGCTTAGATCGGCGATGGGGCCACGAGCAGTACGTC. This chain connects TRBV11-3 to TRBJ2-7; TRBD1 is a possible D gene (5 bases). Germline CDR1 and CDR2: SGHNT and YENEEA. The V and J ends lost 0 bases and 5 bases respectively, with 14 bases between them. The CDR3 is made up of 15 amino acids.

This chain links TRBV7-9 with TRBJ2-5; 10 positions agree with TRBD1. This CDR3 is 15 amino acids long. Germline loops: CDR1 SEHNR, CDR2 FQNEAQ (reference sequence). V shed 1 base and J 5 bases; nucleotides not matched to a gene: 4. The CDR3 is CASSLGQGAGETQYF. The CDR3, as DNA: TGTGCCAGCAGCTTAGGACAGGGGGCCGGGGAGACCCAGTACTTC.

This chain joins TRBV19 and TRBJ2-4; D remains unclear. CDR1 LNHDA and CDR2 SQIVND come from the germline V gene (reference sequence). V was trimmed by 3 bases and J by 12 bases, leaving 21 bases between them. This CDR3 is 15 amino acids long. Here the CDR3 reads CASSMQSEVVGSQYF. DNA of the CDR3: TGTGCCAGTAGTATGCAGTCTGAGGTGGTAGGCAGTCAGTACTTC.

V and J are TRBV21-1 and TRBJ1-6; TRBD1, the table's D call, lacks a check against the DNA. TRBV21-1 is a pseudogene segment. CDR3 length: 15 residues. The CDR3 region has the DNA TGTGCCAGCAGCCCATCGACAGGGTTTAATTCACCCCTCCACTTT. It encodes CASSPSTGFNSPLHF.

This clone was recorded once. In DNA form, the CDR3 reads TGTGCCAGCAGCTTTCTGTACACAGATACGCAGTATTTT. Protein: CASSFLYTDTQYF. This chain joins TRBV7-9 and TRBJ2-3; D uncertain. The CDR3 consists of 13 residues. Trimming cost V 3 bases and J 2 bases, with 6 bases left between them. CDR1 and CDR2 (germline): SEHNR, FQNEAQ (reference sequence). Variable domain in full (rest from reference TRBV7-9 and TRBJ2-3): DTGVSQNPRHKITKRGQNVTFRCDPISEHNRLYWYRQTLGQGPEFLTYFQNEAQLEKSRLLSDRFSAERPKGSFSTLEIQRTEQGDSAMYLCASSFLYTDTQYFGPGTRLTVL.

The chain is built from TRBV6-1 and TRBJ1-5; tentatively, D is TRBD1 (5 bases). Germline values: CDR1 MNHNS, CDR2 SASEGT. The CDR3 has 16 residues. Trimming cost V 1 base and J 6 bases, with 16 bases left between them. CDR3 nucleotides: TGTGCCAGCAGTGAAGGGCAGGGCGGATGGTCTCAGCCCCAGCATTTT. Protein product: CASSEGQGGWSQPQHF.

V and J are TRBV5-6 and TRBJ2-3; D unresolved. This CDR3 contains 14 residues. Germline V lookup: CDR1 SGHDT, CDR2 YYEEEE. V was cut by 4 bases and J by 1 base, with 10 bases left in between. The CDR3: CASSGEPRTDTQYF. The CDR3 nucleotides are TGTGCCAGCAGCGGTGAACCCCGCACAGATACGCAGTATTTT.

This rearrangement joins TRBV18 to TRBJ2-7; D gene ambiguous. In germline, CDR1 is KGHSH, CDR2 LQKENI. The CDR3 runs to 13 residues. V was pared by 0 bases and J by 1 base, with 4 bases between. CDR3 bases: TGTGCCAGCTCACCACCTGGGTCCTACGAGCAGTACGTC. Encoded protein: CASSPPGSYEQYV.